The 17 T cell receptor beta chains below were found in one sample sequenced in a study of blood T cell repertoires in COVID-19. The table came from immunoSEQ multiplex PCR; TCRdb's copy has only in-frame clones and leaves some out. The table includes under 150,000 clones, 75% to 90% detected once. Material: peripheral blood. The origin of the receptors is a woman aged 55-75 years with COVID-19, enrolled during active disease.

The rearrangement links TRBV27 to TRBJ1-3; D possibly corresponds to TRBD1 (6 bases). The CDR3 extends over 18 amino acids. Trimming pared 0 bases from V and 0 bases from J, leaving 15 bases between. CDR1 MNHEY and CDR2 SMNVEV come from the germline V gene (reference sequence). The CDR3 DNA reads TGTGCCAGCAGTTTATCGTGGAGGCAGGGGAGCTCTGGAAACACCATATATTTT. Protein product: CASSLSWRQGSSGNTIYF.

On this clone itself: Other DNA sequences from this sample encode an identical CDR3 as well. The gene calls are TRBV7-8 and TRBJ1-2, with D unresolved. CDR3 length equals 16 residues. Germline V gene data show CDR1 as SGHVS and CDR2 as FQNEAQ. Trimming cost V 1 base and J 1 base, with 13 bases left between them. The CDR3 DNA sequence: TGTGCCAGCAGCTTAGTTGGCGGACTTCTTAACTATGGCTACACCTTC. This codes for CASSLVGGLLNYGYTF.

The genes are TRBV5-1 and TRBJ2-3; the match to TRBD2 covers 14 bases. This CDR3 has 17 residues. The V gene end was trimmed by 4 bases and the J gene end by 3 bases; junction bases not matched to a gene: 7. CDR1 and CDR2 from the germline V gene are SGHRS and YFSETQ. Written as DNA, the CDR3 is TGCGCCAGCAGCCGCCAGACTAGCGGGGGGGCGACAGATACGCAGTATTTT. This encodes CASSRQTSGGATDTQYF.

The J gene is TRBJ1-2, the V gene TRBV5-1, with 10 bases that match TRBD1. This CDR3 contains 15 residues. The germline V gene has CDR1 SGHRS and CDR2 YFSETQ. V gave up 4 bases and J gave up 4 bases; unmatched junction bases: 7. The CDR3 reads CASSPSGQGGYGYTF. The CDR3 DNA is TGCGCCAGCAGCCCCTCCGGACAGGGGGGCTATGGCTACACCTTC. Full variable domain (outside the CDR3, taken from reference TRBV5-1 and TRBJ1-2): KAGVTQTPRYLIKTRGQQVTLSCSPISGHRSVSWYQQTPGQGLQFLFEYFSETQRNKGNFPGRFSGRQFSNSRSEMNVSTLELGDSALYLCASSPSGQGGYGYTFGSGTRLTVV.

The count of this clone is one. The chain recombines TRBV9 with TRBJ2-2, with a tentative D call TRBD2 (6 bases). V gave up 7 bases and J gave up 2 bases, with 9 bases separating them. The CDR3 loop spans 13 amino acids. Germline assignment: CDR1 SGDLS and CDR2 YYNGEE. This chain's CDR3 is CASGGYNTGELFF. The CDR3 DNA is TGTGCCAGCGGGGGGTATAACACCGGGGAGCTGTTTTTT. The full variable domain, rest sourced from reference TRBV9 and TRBJ2-2, is DSGVTQTPKHLITATGQRVTLRCSPRSGDLSVYWYQQSLDQGLQFLIQYYNGEERAKGNILERFSAQQFPDLHSELNLSSLELGDSALYFCASGGYNTGELFFGEGSRLTVL.

The chain links TRBV7-8 to TRBJ2-7; 8 bases line up with TRBD2. CDR1 and CDR2 (germline): SGHVS, FQNEAQ. CDR3 length equals 16 residues. V was pared by 7 bases and J by 2 bases, with 13 bases of the junction left unmatched. The CDR3 loop reads CASTPLGSGITYEQYF. CDR3 nucleotides: TGTGCCAGCACCCCTTTGGGTAGCGGGATAACCTACGAGCAGTACTTC.

The V and J genes are TRBV11-3 and TRBJ2-5; maybe TRBD2 (6 bases). V lost 1 base and J 4 bases, leaving 10 bases between the germline ends. This CDR3 contains 14 residues. From germline, CDR1 is SGHNT and CDR2 YENEEA. The CDR3 loop reads CASSLGLGVETQYF. CDR3 in DNA: TGTGCCAGCAGCTTAGGACTAGGGGTAGAGACCCAGTACTTC.

The gene calls are TRBV7-8 and TRBJ1-2; 7 bases agree with TRBD1. J was trimmed by 4 bases and V by 2 bases; bases with no gene match: 13. Germline loops: CDR1 SGHVS, CDR2 FQNEAQ. The CDR3 has 17 residues. CDR3 nucleotide sequence: TGTGCCAGCAGCTTACGGTCGCCGGGACAGAACCTCTATGGCTACACCTTC. This codes for CASSLRSPGQNLYGYTF.

This sequence joins TRBV20-1 and TRBJ2-1; 12 nucleotides line up with TRBD2. This CDR3 comprises 20 residues. CDR1 and CDR2 from the germline V gene are DFQATT and SNEGSKA (reference sequence). Trimming at V came to 3 bases and at J to 4 bases, leaving 19 bases not matched to a gene. The CDR3 reads CSASRPMGTSGPSPYNEQFF. In nucleotides, the CDR3 is TGCAGTGCTAGTCGTCCTATGGGGACTAGCGGGCCCTCCCCATACAATGAGCAGTTCTTC.

This CDR3 reads CASRRDYGYTF. CDR3 bases: TGTGCCAGTCGGAGGGACTATGGCTACACCTTC. The chain couples TRBV2 to TRBJ1-2; D not certain. Looked up from germline, CDR1 is SNHLY and CDR2 is FYNNEI. Between the trimmed V and J ends, which lost 9 bases and 3 bases, there was a span of 8 bases. This CDR3 contains 11 residues. The full variable domain, in which reference TRBV2 and TRBJ1-2 provide the parts outside the CDR3, is EPEVTQTPSHQVTQMGQEVILRCVPISNHLYFYWYRQILGQKVEFLVSFYNNEISEKSEIFDDQFSVERPDGSNFTLKIRSTKLEDSAMYFCASRRDYGYTFGSGTRLTVV.

V gene TRBV5-1 combines with J gene TRBJ1-3; D gene unclear. CDR3 length equals 12 residues. Trimming pared 4 bases from V and 4 bases from J, leaving 6 bases between. Germline loops: CDR1 SGHRS, CDR2 YFSETQ. The chain's CDR3 is CASSPEGNTIYF. DNA of the CDR3: TGCGCCAGCAGCCCGGAGGGAAACACCATATATTTT.

This clone was observed once. The chain uses TRBV9 and TRBJ2-2, with 15 bases matching TRBD2. V gave up 3 bases and J gave up 5 bases; unmatched junction bases: 8. The CDR3 is 18 residues long. CDR1 is SGDLS, CDR2 YYNGEE, per germline. For the CDR3, the DNA is TGTGCCAGCAGCGCCGGACTAGCGGGGGGGCCTCAGACCGGGGAGCTGTTTTTT. Its translation: CASSAGLAGGPQTGELFF.

The gene calls are TRBV27 and TRBJ2-2; 7 bases are a match to TRBD1. There are 15 residues in the CDR3. Germline CDR1 is MNHEY and CDR2 is SMNVEV (reference sequence). With V trimmed by 4 bases and J by 1 base, 3 bases remained unmatched. The chain's CDR3 is CASSSTGVNTGELFF. The CDR3 coding sequence is TGTGCCAGCAGTTCCACAGGGGTGAACACCGGGGAGCTGTTTTTT.

V and J are TRBV24-1 and TRBJ1-2; a weak D match, TRBD1 (6 bases). The CDR3 consists of 16 residues. V lost 2 bases to trimming and J lost 4 bases, with 16 bases between them. The germline CDR1 and CDR2 sequences are KGHDR and SFDVKD. CDR3 amino acids: CATSDSRQANLYGYTF. DNA of the CDR3: TGTGCCACCAGTGATTCCCGACAGGCAAACCTCTATGGCTACACCTTC.

The V and J genes are TRBV12-5 and TRBJ1-2; 8 bases match TRBD1. The CDR3 is 17 residues long. Germline CDR1 reads LGHNT; CDR2 reads FRNRAP. J gave up 1 base and V 5 bases, and 12 bases lay outside the gene matches. CDR3 sequence: CASGDDRGHNYNYGYTF. CDR3 sequence (DNA): TGTGCTAGTGGTGACGACAGGGGTCATAACTATAACTATGGCTACACCTTC.

This chain connects TRBV5-1 to TRBJ1-2; D call uncertain. V was clipped by 0 bases and J by 8 bases, with 23 bases between them. The CDR3 spans 17 residues. The germline gives CDR1 SGHRS, CDR2 YFSETQ. This CDR3 is CASSLAGTLGPSEGYTF. The CDR3 nucleotides read TGCGCCAGCAGCTTGGCGGGAACCCTAGGGCCTTCGGAAGGCTACACCTTC.

The V call is TRBV7-6, the J call TRBJ2-7; 9 bases align to TRBD1. From germline, CDR1 is SGHVS and CDR2 FNYEAQ. V was pared by 6 bases and J by 0 bases, with 9 bases of the junction left unmatched. The CDR3 spans 16 residues. The CDR3 DNA follows: TGTGCCAGCAGTCGGGCCGGGACAGGGAGCTCCTACGAGCAGTACTTC. It translates to CASSRAGTGSSYEQYF.